The 18 T cell receptor beta chains in this list originate from one sample, sequenced in a study of response to subunit inactivated influenza vaccine (dated by TCRdb to between 2017 and 2018). Library construction relied on RT-PCR. The data were produced on an Illumina HiSeq 2500. TCRdb trimmed the raw reads at Q25, called clones with MiXCR and kept productive beta chains. For every CDR3 protein sequence, its rows merge into one entry that carries the most common genes and DNA. The sample table records hundreds of thousands of distinct CDR3 sequences; around 16% of these occur just once. The top ten hold roughly 11% of the sample. Sequenced material: PBMCs from blood, taken roughly 12 days after vaccination. The origin of the receptors is a man in his fifties who received an inactivated influenza vaccine. Donor details come from another sample of the same person, matched by shared clones.

This clonotype was seen repeatedly, ten times or more. The genes are TRBV29-1 and TRBJ1-5; no firm D call. The CDR3 is 15 residues long. CDR1 and CDR2 from the germline V gene are SQVTM and ANQGSEA. V was cut by 6 bases and J by 5 bases, with 20 bases left in between. The CDR3 here is CSVGLNGVSYQPQHF. The CDR3, as DNA: TGCAGCGTAGGCCTCAACGGGGTGAGCTATCAGCCCCAGCATTTT. The full variable domain, rest sourced from reference TRBV29-1 and TRBJ1-5, is SAVISQKPSRDICQRGTSLTIQCQVDSQVTMMFWYRQQPGQSLTLIATANQGSEATYESGFVIDKFPISRPNLTFSTLTVSNMSPEDSSIYLCSVGLNGVSYQPQHFGDGTRLSIL.

The rearrangement joins TRBV4-3 to TRBJ2-3; 9 positions match TRBD2. Germline V gene sequence: CDR1 LGHNA, CDR2 YSLEER. With V trimmed by 4 bases and J by 0 bases, 8 bases remained unmatched. This CDR3 contains 17 residues. CDR3 nucleotide sequence: TGCGCCAGCAGCCTATCGACTAGCGGATCTAGCACAGATACGCAGTATTTT. Translation: CASSLSTSGSSTDTQYF.

This clonotype was seen a few times. CDR3 coding DNA: TGTGCCAGCAGCAGAGTTTATAGCGGAAGGAACACCGGGGAGCTGTTTTTT. It specifies CASSRVYSGRNTGELFF. This chain links TRBV12-3 or TRBV12-4 with TRBJ2-2, with D possibly being TRBD2 (6 bases). Trimming left V 6 bases short and J 1 base short, with 18 bases between. CDR3 length: 17 amino acids.

There are a few counts of this clonotype. The chain couples TRBV6-5 to TRBJ2-1; perhaps TRBD2 as D (5 bases). The V and J ends lost 3 bases and 0 bases respectively, with 12 bases between them. The CDR3 spans 16 residues. The germline V gene encodes CDR1 MNHEY and CDR2 SVGAGI. The CDR3 reads CASSYSDQSSYNEQFF. The CDR3 bases are TGTGCCAGCAGTTATAGCGACCAGAGCTCCTACAATGAGCAGTTCTTC.

This clonotype occurred a few times. V and J are TRBV7-9 and TRBJ2-1; the match to TRBD2 covers 9 bases. CDR1 is SEHNR and CDR2 is FQNEAQ in the germline V gene (reference sequence). The V gene end was trimmed by 5 bases and the J gene end by 5 bases; junction bases not matched to a gene: 4. The CDR3 loop spans 14 amino acids. The CDR3 loop reads CASSAGGINNEQFF. CDR3 nucleotides: TGTGCCAGCAGCGCGGGGGGGATTAACAATGAGCAGTTCTTC.

This clonotype was seen a handful of times. This rearrangement joins TRBV7-2 to TRBJ2-5; D unresolved. Germline V gives CDR1 SGHTA, CDR2 FQGNSA. The CDR3 sequence is 14 residues long. The germline V and J ends were trimmed by 1 base and 2 bases, with 8 bases remaining between them. CDR3 sequence: CASSLVERQETQYF. The CDR3 coding sequence is TGTGCCAGCAGCTTAGTCGAGAGACAAGAGACCCAGTACTTC.

In nucleotides, the CDR3 is TGTGCCAGCAGCTTATCCCGGGGGGGAACAGATACGCAGTATTTT. Its protein product is CASSLSRGGTDTQYF. V and J are TRBV7-9 and TRBJ2-3, with 8 positions matching TRBD2. CDR3 length: 15 residues. The ends lost 2 bases at V and 3 bases at J; junction bases unmatched: 4. Per the germline V gene, CDR1 is SEHNR and CDR2 is FQNEAQ (reference sequence).

This clonotype came up many times. CDR3 sequence reads: CASSQRAGDIQAFF. The CDR3 region has the DNA TGTGCCAGCAGCCAAAGGGCAGGGGACATTCAAGCTTTCTTT. The J gene is TRBJ1-1, the V gene TRBV16; perhaps TRBD1 as D (6 bases). Trimming took off 2 bases at V and 9 bases at J, with 16 bases between the two ends. This CDR3 comprises 14 residues. Germline CDR1 and CDR2: KGHSY and FQNENV.

This clonotype was counted only a few times. This CDR3 reads CASSSQTSSGANVLTF. The CDR3 bases are TGTGCCAGCAGCTCCCAGACTAGCTCTGGGGCCAACGTCCTGACTTTC. The chain employs TRBV3-1 and TRBJ2-6; a weak D match, TRBD2 (6 bases). V lost 5 bases and J lost 0, with 11 bases in between. Germline V gene data show CDR1 as LGHDT and CDR2 as YNNKEL (reference sequence). CDR3 length: 16 amino acids. The entire variable domain, with the rest obtained from reference TRBV3-1 and TRBJ2-6, is as follows: DTAVSQTPKYLVTQMGNDKSIKCEQNLGHDTMYWYKQDSKKFLKIMFSYNNKELIINETVPNRFSPKSPDKAHLNLHINSLELGDSAVYFCASSSQTSSGANVLTFGAGSRLTVL.

The V call is TRBV21-1, the J call TRBJ2-6; the DNA was not compared with TRBD1, the D call given in the table. TRBV21-1 is designated a pseudogene. The CDR3 covers 18 residues. The DNA of the CDR3 is TGTGCCAGCAGCGCATCCAACAGGGGAGGCTCTGGGGCCAACGTCCTGACTTTC. Translating it yields CASSASNRGGSGANVLTF.

The rearrangement joins TRBV20-1 to TRBJ2-1, with TRBD1 matching 8 bases. Germline CDR1 and CDR2: DFQATT and SNEGSKA (reference sequence). V gave up 7 bases and J gave up 7 bases; unmatched junction bases: 9. This CDR3 spans 13 amino acids. CDR3 DNA sequence: TGCAGTGTTCCGTCGGACAGGGAGAATGAGCAGTTCTTC. It codes for CSVPSDRENEQFF.

The rearrangement joins TRBV28 to TRBJ2-7; D is tentatively TRBD1 or TRBD2 (5 bases each). The CDR3 has 15 residues. V shed 4 bases and J shed 2 bases, with 15 bases lying between them. Germline values: CDR1 MDHEN, CDR2 SYDVKM. This CDR3 is CASSSFGTLAYEQYF. Here the CDR3 DNA reads TGTGCCAGCAGTTCTTTCGGGACGCTAGCCTACGAGCAGTACTTC.

This chain links TRBV7-2 with TRBJ1-5, with TRBD1 as a possible D gene (5 bases). This CDR3 has 15 amino acids. CDR1 and CDR2 from the germline V gene are SGHTA and FQGNSA. Trimming pared 8 bases from V and 7 bases from J, leaving 21 bases between. The CDR3 loop is CASGPQGRGSQPQHF. The CDR3 nucleotides are TGTGCCAGCGGCCCCCAAGGACGGGGGAGCCAGCCCCAGCATTTT.

This clonotype occurred many times. The rearrangement joins TRBV10-3 to TRBJ2-7, with TRBD1 identical over 8 bases. The ends lost 0 bases at V and 10 bases at J; junction bases unmatched: 5. Germline V lookup: CDR1 ENHRY, CDR2 SYGVKD. The CDR3 length is 13 residues. The CDR3 DNA sequence: TGTGCCATCAGTGAGTCGACAGGGGTAGGACAGTACTTC. It specifies CAISESTGVGQYF.

The chain recombines TRBV12-3 or TRBV12-4 with TRBJ2-1; TRBD1 aligns across 11 bases. V was clipped by 6 bases and J by 7 bases; unmatched bases: 8. The CDR3 is 15 residues long. CDR3 loop: CASRPGQGAKNEQFF. CDR3 sequence (DNA): TGTGCCAGCAGACCCGGACAGGGGGCGAAAAATGAGCAGTTCTTC.

There are a few counts of this clonotype. The J gene is TRBJ1-2, the V gene TRBV7-9; TRBD1 agrees at 7 bases. Germline V gene data show CDR1 as SEHNR and CDR2 as FQNEAQ (reference sequence). The V gene end was trimmed by 4 bases and the J gene end by 8 bases; junction bases not matched to a gene: 7. This CDR3 contains 13 residues. CDR3 sequence reads: CASSSDRAPGYTF. The CDR3 DNA follows: TGTGCCAGCAGCTCTGACAGGGCGCCCGGCTACACCTTC.

This clonotype was seen only a few times. V and J are TRBV20-1 and TRBJ1-1; D not resolved. Germline values: CDR1 DFQATT, CDR2 SNEGSKA (reference sequence). CDR3 length: 12 residues. The ends were cut back, 3 bases at V and 5 bases at J, with 10 bases in the middle. In DNA, the CDR3 is TGCAGTGCTAGGCCGGGTTCTACTGAAGCTTTCTTT. Encoded protein: CSARPGSTEAFF.

The chain combines TRBV29-1 with TRBJ2-3, with unresolved D. V was clipped by 5 bases and J by 0 bases, with 9 bases between them. CDR3 size: 13 residues. Germline V gives CDR1 SQVTM, CDR2 ANQGSEA. CDR3 region: CSVCLVSTDTQYF. In nucleotides, the CDR3 is TGCAGCGTTTGCCTCGTTAGCACAGATACGCAGTATTTT.